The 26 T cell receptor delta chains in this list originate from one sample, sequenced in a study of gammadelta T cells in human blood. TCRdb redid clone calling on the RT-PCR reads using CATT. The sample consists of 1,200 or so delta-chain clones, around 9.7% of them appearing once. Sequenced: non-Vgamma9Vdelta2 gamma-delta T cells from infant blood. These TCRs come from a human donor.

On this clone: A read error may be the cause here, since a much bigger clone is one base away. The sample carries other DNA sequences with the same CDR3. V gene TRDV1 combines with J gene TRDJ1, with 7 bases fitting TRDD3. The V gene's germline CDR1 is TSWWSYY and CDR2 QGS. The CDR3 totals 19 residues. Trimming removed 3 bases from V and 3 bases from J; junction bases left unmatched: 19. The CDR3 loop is CALGDRTYWGQPTPDKLIF. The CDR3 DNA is TGTGCTCTTGGGGATCGCACATACTGGGGCCAACCCACACCCGATAAACTCATCTTT.

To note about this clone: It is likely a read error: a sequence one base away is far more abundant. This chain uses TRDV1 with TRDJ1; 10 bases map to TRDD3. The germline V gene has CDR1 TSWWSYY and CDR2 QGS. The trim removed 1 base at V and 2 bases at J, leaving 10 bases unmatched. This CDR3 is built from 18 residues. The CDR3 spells CALGEHKPVLGDTDKLIF. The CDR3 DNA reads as TGTGCTCTTGGGGAACATAAGCCTGTACTGGGGGATACCGATAAACTCATCTTT.

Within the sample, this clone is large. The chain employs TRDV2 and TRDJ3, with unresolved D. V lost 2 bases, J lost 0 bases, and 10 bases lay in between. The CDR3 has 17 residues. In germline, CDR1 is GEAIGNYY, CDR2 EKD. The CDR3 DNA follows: TGTGCCTGTGACAGGGTTACTAGCTCCTGGGACACCCGACAGATGTTTTTC. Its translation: CACDRVTSSWDTRQMFF.

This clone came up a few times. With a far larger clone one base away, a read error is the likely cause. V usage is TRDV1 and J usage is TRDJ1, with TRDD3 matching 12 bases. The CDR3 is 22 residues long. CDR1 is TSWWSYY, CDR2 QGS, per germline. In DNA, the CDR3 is TGTGCTCATGGGGAAGGTCCTACTACGGAACTGGGGGATACTTGGTACACCGATAAACTCATCTTT. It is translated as CAHGEGPTTELGDTWYTDKLIF.

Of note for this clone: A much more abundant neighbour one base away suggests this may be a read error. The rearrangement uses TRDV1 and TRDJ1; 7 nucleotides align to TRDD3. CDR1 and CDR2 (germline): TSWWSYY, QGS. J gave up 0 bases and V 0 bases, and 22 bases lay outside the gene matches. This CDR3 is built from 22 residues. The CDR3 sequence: CALGELGVGPPWGVTYTDKLIF. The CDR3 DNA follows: TGTGCTCTTGGGGAACTTGGGGTCGGACCACCCTGGGGGGTCACTTACACCGATAAACTCATCTTT.

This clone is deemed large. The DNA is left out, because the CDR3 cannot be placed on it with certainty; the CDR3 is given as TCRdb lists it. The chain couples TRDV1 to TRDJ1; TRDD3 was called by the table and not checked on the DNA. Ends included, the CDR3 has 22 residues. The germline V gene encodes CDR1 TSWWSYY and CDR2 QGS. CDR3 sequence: CALGGLQPHVLGDLWSTDKLIF.

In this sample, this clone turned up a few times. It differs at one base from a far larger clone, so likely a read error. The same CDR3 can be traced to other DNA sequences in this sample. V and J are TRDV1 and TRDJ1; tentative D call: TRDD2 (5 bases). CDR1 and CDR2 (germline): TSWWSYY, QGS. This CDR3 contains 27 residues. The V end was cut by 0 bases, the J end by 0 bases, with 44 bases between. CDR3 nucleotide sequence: TGTGCTCTTGGGGAACTAGAGGCCTACGGTCGACCGCGTGGATCCTCCTTGGGTTTAGGTTACACCGATAAACTCATCTTT. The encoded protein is CALGELEAYGRPRGSSLGLGYTDKLIF.

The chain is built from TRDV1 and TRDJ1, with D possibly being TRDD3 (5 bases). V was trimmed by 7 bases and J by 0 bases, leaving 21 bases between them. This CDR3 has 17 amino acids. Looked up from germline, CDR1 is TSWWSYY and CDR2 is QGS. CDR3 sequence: CALVRWGAGCYTDKLIF. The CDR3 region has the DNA TGTGCTCTTGTTCGATGGGGAGCGGGGTGCTACACCGATAAACTCATCTTT.

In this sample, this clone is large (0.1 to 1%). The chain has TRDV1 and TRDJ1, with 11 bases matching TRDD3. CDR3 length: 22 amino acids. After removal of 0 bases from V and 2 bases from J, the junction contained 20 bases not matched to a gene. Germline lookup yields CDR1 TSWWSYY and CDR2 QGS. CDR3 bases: TGTGCTCTTGGGGAACTGTTAAAGGGTCGGTCTGGGGGATACTGGGGAACCGATAAACTCATCTTT. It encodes CALGELLKGRSGGYWGTDKLIF.

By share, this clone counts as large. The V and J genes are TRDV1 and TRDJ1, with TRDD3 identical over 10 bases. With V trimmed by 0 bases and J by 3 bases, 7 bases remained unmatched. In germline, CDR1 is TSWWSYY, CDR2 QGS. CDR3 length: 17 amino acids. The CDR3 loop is CALGELAGGYAPDKLIF. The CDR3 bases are TGTGCTCTTGGGGAACTAGCCGGGGGATACGCCCCCGATAAACTCATCTTT.

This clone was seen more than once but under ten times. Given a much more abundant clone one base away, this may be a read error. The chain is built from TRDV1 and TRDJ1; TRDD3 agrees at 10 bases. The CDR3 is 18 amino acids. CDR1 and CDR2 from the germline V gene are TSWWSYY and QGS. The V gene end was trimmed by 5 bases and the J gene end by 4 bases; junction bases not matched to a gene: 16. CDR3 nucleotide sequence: TGTGCTCTTGGGCCACGGACCCGTGGGGGATACTACAACGATAAACTCATCTTT. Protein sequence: CALGPRTRGGYYNDKLIF.

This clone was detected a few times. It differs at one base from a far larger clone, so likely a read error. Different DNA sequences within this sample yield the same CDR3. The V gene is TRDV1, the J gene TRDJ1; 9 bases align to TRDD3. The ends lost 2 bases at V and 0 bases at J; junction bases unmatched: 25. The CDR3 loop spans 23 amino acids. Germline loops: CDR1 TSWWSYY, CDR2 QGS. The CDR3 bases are TGTGCTCTTGGGGAATCTAGGACCATCTGTACTGGGGGACCCCAGTCATACACCGATAAACTCATCTTT. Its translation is CALGESRTICTGGPQSYTDKLIF.

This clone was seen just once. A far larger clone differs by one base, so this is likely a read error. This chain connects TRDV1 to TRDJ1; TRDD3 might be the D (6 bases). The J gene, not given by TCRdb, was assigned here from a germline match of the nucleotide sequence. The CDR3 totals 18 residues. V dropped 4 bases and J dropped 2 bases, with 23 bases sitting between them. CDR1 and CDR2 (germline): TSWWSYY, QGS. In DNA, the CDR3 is TGTGCTCTTGGGGGAAGACCACTGGGATTGGGAAGGACCGATAAACTCATCTTT. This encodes CALGGRPLGLGRTDKLIF.

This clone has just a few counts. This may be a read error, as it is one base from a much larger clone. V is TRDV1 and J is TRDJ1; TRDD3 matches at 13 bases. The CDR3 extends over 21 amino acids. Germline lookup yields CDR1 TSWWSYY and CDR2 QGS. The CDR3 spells CALGENFGRNWGIRDTNKLIF. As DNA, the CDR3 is TGTGCTCTTGGGGAAAACTTCGGCCGCAACTGGGGGATACGGGACACCAATAAACTCATCTTT.

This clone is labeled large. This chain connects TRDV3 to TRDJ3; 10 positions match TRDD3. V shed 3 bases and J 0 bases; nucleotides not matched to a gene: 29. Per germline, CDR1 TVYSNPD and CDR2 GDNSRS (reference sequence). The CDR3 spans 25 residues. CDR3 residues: CAFRPCSSRTGGSGPLSWDTRQMFF. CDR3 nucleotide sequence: TGTGCCTTCCGCCCCTGCTCTAGTAGAACTGGGGGATCCGGTCCCCTCTCCTGGGACACCCGACAGATGTTTTTC. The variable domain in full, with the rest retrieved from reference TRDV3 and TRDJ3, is CDKVTQSSPDQTVASGSEVVLLCTYDTVYSNPDLFWYRIRPDYSFQFVFYGDNSRSEGADFTQGRFSVKHILTQKAFHLVISPVRTEDSATYYCAFRPCSSRTGGSGPLSWDTRQMFFGTGIKLFVEP.

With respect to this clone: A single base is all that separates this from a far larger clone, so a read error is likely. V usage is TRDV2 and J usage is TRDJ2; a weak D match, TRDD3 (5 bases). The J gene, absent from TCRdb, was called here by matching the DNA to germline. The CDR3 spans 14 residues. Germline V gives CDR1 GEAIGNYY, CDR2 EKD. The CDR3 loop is CACDMGTPTTQLFF. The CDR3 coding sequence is TGTGCCTGTGACATGGGGACGCCGACAACACAACTCTTCTTT.

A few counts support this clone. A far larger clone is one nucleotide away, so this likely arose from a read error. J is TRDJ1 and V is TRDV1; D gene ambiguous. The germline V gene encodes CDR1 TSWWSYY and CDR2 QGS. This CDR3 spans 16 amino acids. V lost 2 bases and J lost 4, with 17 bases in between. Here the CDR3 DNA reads TGTGCTCTTGGGGAAGTGATGCTTGGGAGGGTCGATAAACTCATCTTT. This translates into CALGEVMLGRVDKLIF.

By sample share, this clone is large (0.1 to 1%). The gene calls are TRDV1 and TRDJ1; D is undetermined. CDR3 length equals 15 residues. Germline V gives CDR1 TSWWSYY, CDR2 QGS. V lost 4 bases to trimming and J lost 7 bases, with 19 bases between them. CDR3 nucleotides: TGTGCTCTTGGGGTACGGGGTTATCCCCCCGGTAAACTCATCTTT. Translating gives CALGVRGYPPGKLIF.

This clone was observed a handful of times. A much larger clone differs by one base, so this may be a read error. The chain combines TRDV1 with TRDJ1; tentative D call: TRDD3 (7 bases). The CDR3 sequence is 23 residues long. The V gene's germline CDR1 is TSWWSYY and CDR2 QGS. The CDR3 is CSLGGRPSREVGDPLGYTDKLIF. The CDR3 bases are TGTTCTCTTGGGGGCCGGCCTTCCCGGGAGGTGGGGGACCCGTTGGGGTACACCGATAAACTCATCTTT.

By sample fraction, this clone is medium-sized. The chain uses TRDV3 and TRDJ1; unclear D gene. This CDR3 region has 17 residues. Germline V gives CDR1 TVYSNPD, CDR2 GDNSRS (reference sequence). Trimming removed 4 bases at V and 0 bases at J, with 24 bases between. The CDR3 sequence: CACPQTAEKAYTDKLIF. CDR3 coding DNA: TGTGCCTGCCCCCAAACTGCTGAAAAGGCCTACACCGATAAACTCATCTTT.

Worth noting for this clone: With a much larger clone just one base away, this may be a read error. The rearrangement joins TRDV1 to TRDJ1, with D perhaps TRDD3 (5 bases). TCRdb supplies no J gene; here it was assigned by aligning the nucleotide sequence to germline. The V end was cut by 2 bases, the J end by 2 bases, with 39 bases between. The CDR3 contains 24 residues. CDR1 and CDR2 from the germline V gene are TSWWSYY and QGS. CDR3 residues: CALGEYIGVERPVPTGDQTDKLIF. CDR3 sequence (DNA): TGTGCTCTTGGGGAATACATCGGCGTGGAGAGGCCAGTCCCCACTGGAGACCAAACCGATAAACTCATCTTT.

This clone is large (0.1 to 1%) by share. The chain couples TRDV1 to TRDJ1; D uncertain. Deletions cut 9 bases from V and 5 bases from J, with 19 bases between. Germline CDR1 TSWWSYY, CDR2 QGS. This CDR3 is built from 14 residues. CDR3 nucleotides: TGTGCTCTCGCCAGCGAGTCCTTACGAGATAAACTCATCTTT. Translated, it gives CALASESLRDKLIF.

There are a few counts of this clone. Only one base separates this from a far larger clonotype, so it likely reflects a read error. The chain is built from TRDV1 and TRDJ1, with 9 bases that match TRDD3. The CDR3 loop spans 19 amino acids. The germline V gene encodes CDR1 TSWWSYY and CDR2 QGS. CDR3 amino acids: CALGTFHRNWGRYTDNLIF. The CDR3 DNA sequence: TGTGCTCTTGGGACCTTCCACCGTAACTGGGGGAGATACACCGATAACCTCATCTTT.

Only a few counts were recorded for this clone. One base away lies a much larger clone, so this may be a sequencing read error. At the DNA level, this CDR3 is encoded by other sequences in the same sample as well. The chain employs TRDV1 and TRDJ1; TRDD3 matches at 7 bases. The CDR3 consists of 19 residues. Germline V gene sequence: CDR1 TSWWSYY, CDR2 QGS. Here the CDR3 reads CALGERGAGGLSYTDKLIF. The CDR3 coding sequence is TGTGCTCTGGGGGAAAGGGGAGCTGGGGGTCTCTCGTACACCGATAAACTCATCTTT.

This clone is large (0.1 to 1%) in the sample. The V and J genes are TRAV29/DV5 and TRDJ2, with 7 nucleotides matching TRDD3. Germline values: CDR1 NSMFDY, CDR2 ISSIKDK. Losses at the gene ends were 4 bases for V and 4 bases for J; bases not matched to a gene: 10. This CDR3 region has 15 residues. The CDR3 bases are TGTGCAGCATTCCGTACTGGGGTCCCGACAGCACAACTCTTCTTT. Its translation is CAAFRTGVPTAQLFF.

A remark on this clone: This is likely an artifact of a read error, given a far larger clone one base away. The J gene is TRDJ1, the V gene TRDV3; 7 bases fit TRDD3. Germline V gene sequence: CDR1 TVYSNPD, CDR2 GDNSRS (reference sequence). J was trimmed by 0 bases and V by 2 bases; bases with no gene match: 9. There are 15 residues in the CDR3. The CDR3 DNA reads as TGTGCCTTTCGCCTCTGGGGGCCTTACACCGATAAACTCATCTTT. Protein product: CAFRLWGPYTDKLIF.